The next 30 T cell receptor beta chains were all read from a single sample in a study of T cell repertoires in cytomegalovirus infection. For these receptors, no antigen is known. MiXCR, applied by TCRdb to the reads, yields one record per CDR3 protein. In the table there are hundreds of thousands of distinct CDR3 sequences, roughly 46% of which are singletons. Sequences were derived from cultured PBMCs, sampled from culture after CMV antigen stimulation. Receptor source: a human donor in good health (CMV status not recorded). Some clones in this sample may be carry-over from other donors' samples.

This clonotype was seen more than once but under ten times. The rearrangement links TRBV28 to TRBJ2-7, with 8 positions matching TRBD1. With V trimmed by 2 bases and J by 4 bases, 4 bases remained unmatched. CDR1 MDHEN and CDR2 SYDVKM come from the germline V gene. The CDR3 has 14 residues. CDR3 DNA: TGTGCCAGCAGTTTAGAATACAGGGGGTACGAGCAGTACTTC. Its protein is CASSLEYRGYEQYF.

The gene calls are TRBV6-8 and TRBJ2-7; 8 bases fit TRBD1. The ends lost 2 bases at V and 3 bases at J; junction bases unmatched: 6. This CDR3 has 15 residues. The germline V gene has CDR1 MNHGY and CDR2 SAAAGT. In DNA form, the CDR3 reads TGTGCCAGCAGTTACCGGTGGGACAGGAACTACGAGCAGTACTTC. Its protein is CASSYRWDRNYEQYF.

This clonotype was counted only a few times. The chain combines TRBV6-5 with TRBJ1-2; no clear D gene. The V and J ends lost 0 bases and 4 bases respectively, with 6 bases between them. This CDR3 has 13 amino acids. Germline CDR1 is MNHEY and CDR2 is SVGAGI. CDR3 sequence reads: CASSYSQSYGYTF. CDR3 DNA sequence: TGTGCCAGCAGTTACTCCCAGTCCTATGGCTACACCTTC.

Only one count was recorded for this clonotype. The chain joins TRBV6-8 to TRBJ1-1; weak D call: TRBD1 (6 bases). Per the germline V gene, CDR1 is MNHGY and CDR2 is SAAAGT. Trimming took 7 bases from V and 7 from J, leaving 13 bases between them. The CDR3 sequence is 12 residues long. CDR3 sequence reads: CASIGGPGEAFF. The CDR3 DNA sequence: TGTGCCAGCATCGGGGGGCCGGGTGAAGCTTTCTTT.

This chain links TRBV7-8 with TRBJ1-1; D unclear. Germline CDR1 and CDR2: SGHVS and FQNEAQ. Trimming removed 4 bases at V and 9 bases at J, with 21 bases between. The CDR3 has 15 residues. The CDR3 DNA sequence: TGTGCCAGCAGCTCCCAGCCAGGTCGAGGAGGCCAAGCTTTCTTT. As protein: CASSSQPGRGGQAFF.

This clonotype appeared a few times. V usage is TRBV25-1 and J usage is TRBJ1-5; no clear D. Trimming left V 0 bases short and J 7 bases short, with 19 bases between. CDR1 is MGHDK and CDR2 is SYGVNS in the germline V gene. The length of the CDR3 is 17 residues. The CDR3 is CASSEYALLSSRQPQHF. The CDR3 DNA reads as TGTGCCAGCAGTGAATATGCCCTCCTTTCGTCCCGCCAGCCCCAGCATTTT.

CDR3 protein: CASSPGLEGEQFF. In nucleotides, the CDR3 is TGTGCCAGCAGCCCCGGACTAGAGGGTGAGCAGTTCTTC. This chain uses TRBV11-2 with TRBJ2-1; 7 bases match TRBD2. This CDR3 contains 13 residues. J lost 9 bases, V lost 5 bases, and 7 bases had no gene match. In germline, CDR1 is SGHAT, CDR2 FQNNGV.

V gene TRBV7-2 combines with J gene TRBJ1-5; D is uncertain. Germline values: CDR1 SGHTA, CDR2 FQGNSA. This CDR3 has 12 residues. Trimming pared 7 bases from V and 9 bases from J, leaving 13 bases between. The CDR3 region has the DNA TGTGCCAGCACCTCGGGTACGGGGCCCCAGCATTTT. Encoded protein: CASTSGTGPQHF.

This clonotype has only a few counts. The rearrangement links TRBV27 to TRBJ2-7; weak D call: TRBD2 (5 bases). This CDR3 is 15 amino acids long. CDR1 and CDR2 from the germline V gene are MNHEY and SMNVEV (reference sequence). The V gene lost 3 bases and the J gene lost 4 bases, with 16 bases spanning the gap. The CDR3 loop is CASSFRGLAIYEQYF. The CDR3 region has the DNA TGTGCCAGCAGTTTTCGGGGATTAGCCATATACGAGCAGTACTTC.

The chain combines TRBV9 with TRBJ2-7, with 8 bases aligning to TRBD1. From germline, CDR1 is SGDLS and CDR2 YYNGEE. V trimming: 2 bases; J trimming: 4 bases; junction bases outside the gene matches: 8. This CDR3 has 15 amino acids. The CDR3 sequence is CASSVSSGGLYEQYF. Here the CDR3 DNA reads TGTGCCAGCAGCGTTTCCTCAGGGGGCTTATACGAGCAGTACTTC.

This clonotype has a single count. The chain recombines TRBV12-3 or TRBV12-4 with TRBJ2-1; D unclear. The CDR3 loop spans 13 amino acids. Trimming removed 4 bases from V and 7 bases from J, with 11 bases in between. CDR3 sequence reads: CASSSLDGNEQFF. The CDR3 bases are TGTGCCAGCAGTTCCCTGGACGGAAATGAGCAGTTCTTC.

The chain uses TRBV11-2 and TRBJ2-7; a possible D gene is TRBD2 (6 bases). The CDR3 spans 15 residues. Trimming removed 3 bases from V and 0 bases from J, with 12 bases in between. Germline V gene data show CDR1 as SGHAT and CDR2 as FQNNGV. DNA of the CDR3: TGTGCCAGCAGCTTTTACGGGGGAAGCTCCTACGAGCAGTACTTC. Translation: CASSFYGGSSYEQYF.

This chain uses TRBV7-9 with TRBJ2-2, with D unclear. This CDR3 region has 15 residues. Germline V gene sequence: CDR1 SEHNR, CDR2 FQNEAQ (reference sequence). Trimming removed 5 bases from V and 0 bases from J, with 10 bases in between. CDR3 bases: TGTGCCAGCAGCCCCGTAAAACCGAACACCGGGGAGCTGTTTTTT. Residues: CASSPVKPNTGELFF.

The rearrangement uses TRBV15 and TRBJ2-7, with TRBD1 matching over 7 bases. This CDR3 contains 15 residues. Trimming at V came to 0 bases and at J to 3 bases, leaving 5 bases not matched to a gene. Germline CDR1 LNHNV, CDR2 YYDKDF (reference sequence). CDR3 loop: CATSRDLSGGYEQYF. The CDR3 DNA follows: TGTGCCACCAGCAGAGATCTATCAGGGGGCTACGAGCAGTACTTC.

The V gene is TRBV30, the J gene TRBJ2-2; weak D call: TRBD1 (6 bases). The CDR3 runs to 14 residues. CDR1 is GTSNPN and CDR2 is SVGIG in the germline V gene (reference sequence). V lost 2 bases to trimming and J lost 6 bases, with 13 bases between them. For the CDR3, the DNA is TGTGCCTGGAGTACCACAGGGTTCGCCGGGGAGCTGTTTTTT. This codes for CAWSTTGFAGELFF. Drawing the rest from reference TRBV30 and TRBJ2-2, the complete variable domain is SQTIHQWPATLVQPVGSPLSLECTVEGTSNPNLYWYRQAAGRGLQLLFYSVGIGQISSEVPQNLSASRPQDRQFILSSKKLLLSDSGFYLCAWSTTGFAGELFFGEGSRLTVL.

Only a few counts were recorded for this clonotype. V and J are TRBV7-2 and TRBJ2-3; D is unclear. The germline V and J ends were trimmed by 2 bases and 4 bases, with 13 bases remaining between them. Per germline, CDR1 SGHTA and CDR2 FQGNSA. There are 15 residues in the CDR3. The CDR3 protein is CASSLRIPPPDTQYF. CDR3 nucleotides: TGTGCCAGCAGCTTAAGGATTCCCCCACCAGATACGCAGTATTTT.

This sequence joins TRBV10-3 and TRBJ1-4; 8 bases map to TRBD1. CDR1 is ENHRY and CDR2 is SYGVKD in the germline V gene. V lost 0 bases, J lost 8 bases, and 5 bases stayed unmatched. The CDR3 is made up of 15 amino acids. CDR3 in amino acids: CAISESDRGQEKLFF. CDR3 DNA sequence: TGTGCCATCAGTGAGTCCGACAGGGGTCAGGAAAAACTGTTTTTT.

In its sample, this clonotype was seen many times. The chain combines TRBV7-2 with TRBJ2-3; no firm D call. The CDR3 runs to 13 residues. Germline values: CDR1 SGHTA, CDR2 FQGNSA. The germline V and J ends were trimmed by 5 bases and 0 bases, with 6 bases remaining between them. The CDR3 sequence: CASSPHSTDTQYF. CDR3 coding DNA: TGTGCCAGCAGCCCCCACAGCACAGATACGCAGTATTTT.

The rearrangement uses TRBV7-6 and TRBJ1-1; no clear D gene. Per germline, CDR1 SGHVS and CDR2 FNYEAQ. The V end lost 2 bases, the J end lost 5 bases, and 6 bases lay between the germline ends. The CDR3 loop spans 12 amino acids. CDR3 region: CASSLKITEAFF. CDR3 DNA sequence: TGTGCCAGCAGCTTAAAAATTACTGAAGCTTTCTTT. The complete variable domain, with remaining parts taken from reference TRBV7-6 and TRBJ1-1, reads GAGVSQSPRYKVTKRGQDVALRCDPISGHVSLYWYRQALGQGPEFLTYFNYEAQQDKSGLPNDRFSAERPEGSISTLTIQRTEQRDSAMYRCASSLKITEAFFGQGTRLTVV.

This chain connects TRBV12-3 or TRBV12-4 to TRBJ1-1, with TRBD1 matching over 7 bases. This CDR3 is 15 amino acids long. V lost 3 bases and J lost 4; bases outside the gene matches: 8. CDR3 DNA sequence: TGTGCCAGCAGTTTCCCCCACAGGGGCTCCACTGAAGCTTTCTTT. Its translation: CASSFPHRGSTEAFF.

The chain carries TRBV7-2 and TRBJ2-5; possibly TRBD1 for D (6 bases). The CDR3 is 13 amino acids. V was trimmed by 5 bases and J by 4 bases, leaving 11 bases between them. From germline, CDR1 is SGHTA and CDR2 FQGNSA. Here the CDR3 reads CASSVNRVETQYF. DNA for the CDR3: TGTGCCAGCAGCGTCAACAGGGTAGAGACCCAGTACTTC.

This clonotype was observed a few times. CDR3 residues: CASSSWTRSYEQYF. In DNA form, the CDR3 reads TGTGCCAGCAGCTCCTGGACTCGAAGCTACGAGCAGTACTTC. This rearrangement joins TRBV7-2 to TRBJ2-7; possible D gene TRBD2, 5 bases. The CDR3 has 14 residues. The V and J ends lost 4 bases and 3 bases respectively, with 13 bases between them. Germline V gives CDR1 SGHTA, CDR2 FQGNSA.

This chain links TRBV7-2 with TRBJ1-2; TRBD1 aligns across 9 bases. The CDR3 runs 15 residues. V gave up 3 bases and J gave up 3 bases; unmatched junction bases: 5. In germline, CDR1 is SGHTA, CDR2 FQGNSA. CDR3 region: CASSLGQGEYYGYTF. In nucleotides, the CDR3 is TGTGCCAGCAGCTTGGGACAGGGCGAATACTATGGCTACACCTTC. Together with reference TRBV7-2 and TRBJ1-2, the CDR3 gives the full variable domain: GAGVSQSPSNKVTEKGKDVELRCDPISGHTALYWYRQSLGQGLEFLIYFQGNSAPDKSGLPSDRFSAERTGGSVSTLTIQRTQQEDSAVYLCASSLGQGEYYGYTFGSGTRLTVV.

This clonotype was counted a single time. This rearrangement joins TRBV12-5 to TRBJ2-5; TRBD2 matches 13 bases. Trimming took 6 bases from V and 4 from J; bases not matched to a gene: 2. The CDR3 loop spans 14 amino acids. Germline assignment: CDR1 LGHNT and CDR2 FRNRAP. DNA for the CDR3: TGTGCTAGTGGACTAGCGGGAGGGCTAGAGACCCAGTACTTC. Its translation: CASGLAGGLETQYF. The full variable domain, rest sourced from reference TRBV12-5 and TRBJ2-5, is DARVTQTPRHKVTEMGQEVTMRCQPILGHNTVFWYRQTMMQGLELLAYFRNRAPLDDSGMPKDRFSAEMPDATLATLKIQPSEPRDSAVYFCASGLAGGLETQYFGPGTRLLVL.

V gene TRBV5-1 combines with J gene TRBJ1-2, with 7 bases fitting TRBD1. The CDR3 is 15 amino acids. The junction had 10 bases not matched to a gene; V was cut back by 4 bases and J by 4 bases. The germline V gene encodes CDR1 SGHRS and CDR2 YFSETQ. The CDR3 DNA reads TGCGCCAGCAGCACGGACCCCGGGACAGCCTATGGCTACACCTTC. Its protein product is CASSTDPGTAYGYTF. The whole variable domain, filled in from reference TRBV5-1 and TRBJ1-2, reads KAGVTQTPRYLIKTRGQQVTLSCSPISGHRSVSWYQQTPGQGLQFLFEYFSETQRNKGNFPGRFSGRQFSNSRSEMNVSTLELGDSALYLCASSTDPGTAYGYTFGSGTRLTVV.

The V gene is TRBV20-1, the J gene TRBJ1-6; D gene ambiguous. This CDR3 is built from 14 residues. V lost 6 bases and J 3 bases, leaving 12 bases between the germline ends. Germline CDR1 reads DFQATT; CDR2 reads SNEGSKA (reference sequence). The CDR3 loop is CSAKSTLYNSPLHF. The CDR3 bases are TGCAGTGCAAAGAGTACGCTCTATAATTCACCCCTCCACTTT.

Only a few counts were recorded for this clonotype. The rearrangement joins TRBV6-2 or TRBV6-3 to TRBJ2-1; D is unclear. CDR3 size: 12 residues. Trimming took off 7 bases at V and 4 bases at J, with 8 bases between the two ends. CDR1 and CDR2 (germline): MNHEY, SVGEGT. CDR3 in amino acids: CASTTSYNEQFF. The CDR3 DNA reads TGTGCCAGCACCACGAGTTACAATGAGCAGTTCTTC.

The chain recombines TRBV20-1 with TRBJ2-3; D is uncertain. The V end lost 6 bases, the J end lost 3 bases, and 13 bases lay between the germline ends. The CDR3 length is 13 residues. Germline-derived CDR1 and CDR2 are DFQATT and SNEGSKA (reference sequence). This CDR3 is CSARPVRTDTQYF. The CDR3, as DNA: TGCAGTGCAAGGCCGGTCCGTACAGATACGCAGTATTTT.

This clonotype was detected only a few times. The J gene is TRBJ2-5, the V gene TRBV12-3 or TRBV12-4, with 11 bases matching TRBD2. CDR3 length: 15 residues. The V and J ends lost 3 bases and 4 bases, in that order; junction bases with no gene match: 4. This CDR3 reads CASSLLAGGGETQYF. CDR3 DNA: TGTGCCAGCAGTTTGCTAGCGGGAGGTGGAGAGACCCAGTACTTC.

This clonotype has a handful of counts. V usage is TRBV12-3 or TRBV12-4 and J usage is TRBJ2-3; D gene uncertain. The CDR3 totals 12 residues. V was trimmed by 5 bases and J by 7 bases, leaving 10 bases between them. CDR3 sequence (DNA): TGTGCCAGCAGTGTCTCCGGAAATACGCAGTATTTT. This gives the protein CASSVSGNTQYF.